This T cell receptor (beta chain) was sequenced in a study of blood T cells in healthy people across ages (dated by TCRdb to between 2014 and 2016). Looking at the study overall: In model experiments, roughly one uniquely barcoded TCR beta cDNA molecule per two T cells was captured by template switching. Age-related changes in TCR beta repertoire diversity were measured in the study by deep sequencing normalized with unique cDNA molecular identifiers. Four age groups were formed from the donors: young (average roughly 15 years), middle-aged (around 41), aged (roughly 59) and long-lived (less than 85). To avoid experimental bias, donors of different ages were randomly spread across the sequencing lanes. For two donors (one aged 18 to 30 and one aged 80 or older), the study analyzed two additional independent replicas of 1 million unique cDNA reads from the same blood draw. What the research found in general, with its limitations: Because profiling used bulk unsorted PBMCs, naive and antigen-experienced compartments could not be compared conclusively. A strong correlation was found between observed TCR beta diversity and the percentage of naive T cells measured by flow cytometry. Because donor CMV infection status was unknown, age-related changes in expanded clonotypes were potentially confounded. Estimates of total diversity based on one million sequenced T cells were regarded as lower bounds and as underestimates. As age increased, observed TCR beta diversity per million T cells dropped in a roughly linear way, and a significant reduction was already evident by age about 36. Compared with the aged group, more naive CD4+ T cells, fewer expanded clones and increased TCR diversity were shown by the long-lived group, suggesting age selection.

Library method: 5' RACE. This sample was sequenced with an Illumina HiSeq 2500. A second PCR of about 6 to 12 cycles was run with a J-beta primer mix and a sample-barcoded 5' primer. A unique molecular identifier was introduced onto each TCR beta cDNA molecule by a template-switch 5' adaptor carrying 12 random nucleotides. Each sample yielded at least 3 million CDR3-containing paired-end reads. First-strand cDNA was synthesized from all RNA with the Mint cDNA synthesis kit, primed by a TRBC-specific oligonucleotide. After uracil-DNA glycosylase treatment, a first 18-cycle PCR used universal primers M1SS and BC2_uni_R on all cDNA. From the authors' description of their analysis: For normalization, 1 million high-quality reads, each with a distinct molecular identifier, were randomly selected from each sample. Reads with shared molecular identifiers were discarded instead of being binned into consensus sequences. MiTCR, set to a Q25 quality threshold and the strictest error-elimination algorithm, was used for CDR3 identification, clonotype clustering and error correction. A nonparametric unseen species model with Euler transformation was used to estimate a lower bound on total TCR beta diversity. The raw public data were reprocessed by TCRdb itself: fastp quality trimming at Q25, MiXCR clonotype calling, in-frame beta chains only. Each record represents a unique CDR3 protein, reported with the most common genes and DNA among its rows. The V and J calls follow TCRdb's processing rather than the paper's. Within this sample are around 1,500,000 distinct CDR3 sequences, with 28% of them counted one time only. The ten largest clones add up to approximately 7.7% of the sample.

Systemically healthy Caucasian individuals from Russia, about 38 in total and aged roughly 6 to 100 years, were included as donors. Roughly 10 milliliters of peripheral blood were collected from each donor into EDTA-treated Vacutainer tubes. Ficoll-Paque density-gradient centrifugation was used to isolate PBMCs, with at least 7 million obtained per sample. Total RNA was extracted from PBMCs with Trizol reagent, with at least 6 micrograms obtained per sample. The percentages of naive CD45RAhigh/CD27high T cells were determined by flow cytometry on a PBMC aliquot from every donor. For CDR1 and CDR2, the germline V gene lists MDHEN and SYDVKM. The CDR3 spans 14 residues, from the cysteine through the phenylalanine. Only the CDR3 portion is preserved as DNA: 42 bases, with reading frame beginning at the first base. There are a few counts of this clonotype. Its antigen specificity is not known. A junction boundary mismatches the germline segment, possibly from a read error.

This receptor was identified in a woman in her 30s in good health. Sequencing was carried out using blood. Here the chain combines TRBV28 and TRBJ1-5; TRBD1 fits 8 bases in the junction. The bases read TGTGCCAGCGGTTTGCAGGGGGCGGTGAAGCCCCAGCATTTT. Its amino acids are CASGLQGAVKPQHF.